Below, 4 T cell receptor beta chains from the same sample are listed, as sequenced in a study of T cell responses to AZD1222 COVID-19 vaccine. Only in-frame clones appear in the TCRdb table, and some are missing; sequencing was by immunoSEQ multiplex PCR. The repertoire holds roughly 180,000 clones, with approximately 93% as singletons. Here the sequenced sample was peripheral blood, taken 28 days after the second AZD1222 dose. The receptors here all came from an adult who received the AZD1222 COVID-19 vaccine.

V usage is TRBV15 and J usage is TRBJ2-2; D not resolved. Per germline, CDR1 LNHNV and CDR2 YYDKDF (reference sequence). V shed 1 base and J shed 7 bases, with 7 bases lying between them. The CDR3 extends over 13 amino acids. CDR3 nucleotide sequence: TGTGCCACCAGCAGAGGGTACGTCGGGGAGCTGTTTTTT. This gives the protein CATSRGYVGELFF.

The chain carries TRBV18 and TRBJ1-2; no clear D. Germline-derived CDR1 and CDR2 are KGHSH and LQKENI. Trimming stripped 4 bases from V and 3 bases from J, with 6 bases between. The CDR3 length is 12 residues. In DNA, the CDR3 is TGTGCCAGCTCACAGGAGGACTATGGCTACACCTTC. Its protein is CASSQEDYGYTF.

The chain is built from TRBV29-1 and TRBJ2-2, with D uncertain. The V end lost 5 bases, the J end lost 3 bases, and 4 bases lay between the germline ends. From germline, CDR1 is SQVTM and CDR2 ANQGSEA. The CDR3 extends over 11 amino acids. The CDR3: CSVRDTGELFF. CDR3 coding DNA: TGCAGCGTTCGTGACACCGGGGAGCTGTTTTTT.

J is TRBJ1-5 and V is TRBV5-5; 8 bases are shared with TRBD1. J lost 6 bases, V lost 5 bases, and 10 bases had no gene match. The CDR3 contains 15 residues. Germline CDR1 and CDR2: SGHKS and YYEKEE (reference sequence). CDR3 protein: CASSTLQGDSQPQHF. CDR3 coding DNA: TGTGCCAGCAGTACTTTACAGGGGGATTCTCAGCCCCAGCATTTT.